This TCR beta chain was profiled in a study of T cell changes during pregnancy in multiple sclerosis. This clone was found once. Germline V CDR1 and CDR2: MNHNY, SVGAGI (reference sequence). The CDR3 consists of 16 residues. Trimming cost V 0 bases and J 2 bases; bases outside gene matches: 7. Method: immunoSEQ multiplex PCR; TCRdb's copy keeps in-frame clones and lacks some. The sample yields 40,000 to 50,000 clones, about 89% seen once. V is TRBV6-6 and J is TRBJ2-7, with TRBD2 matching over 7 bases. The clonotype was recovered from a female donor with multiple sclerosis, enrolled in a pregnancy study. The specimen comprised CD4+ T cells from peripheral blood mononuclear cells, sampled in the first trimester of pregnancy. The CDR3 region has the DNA TGTGCCAGCAGTTACTCGAGCCCTAGCGGAACCTACGAGCAGTACTTC. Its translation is CASSYSSPSGTYEQYF.